The present entry profiles one TCR beta chain with its context. Libraries were prepared by immunoSEQ multiplex PCR; TCRdb keeps only in-frame clonotypes and omits some of them. The sample carries about 250,000 clones, 85% recorded once. This specimen comes from a study of blood T cell repertoires in COVID-19. This CDR3 has 15 amino acids. Germline V gives CDR1 MNHEY, CDR2 SMNVEV (reference sequence). J gave up 6 bases and V 2 bases, and 6 bases lay outside the gene matches. Sequences were obtained from peripheral blood. The J gene is TRBJ1-5, the V gene TRBV27; 8 bases fit TRBD1. This TCR was recovered from a man aged 50 or older with COVID-19, enrolled during active disease. CDR3 region: CASSLTRQGSQPQHF. In nucleotides, the CDR3 is TGTGCCAGCAGTTTAACCCGACAGGGGAGTCAGCCCCAGCATTTT.